Shown below are 15 T cell receptor beta chains from a single sample sequenced in a study of blood T cell repertoires in COVID-19. Generated by immunoSEQ multiplex PCR, the TCRdb table keeps only in-frame clones and is missing some. This repertoire shows about 240,000 clones, more than 80% found once; its top ten account for around 5.2%. Sequenced input: peripheral blood. Source of these receptors: a human donor in a cohort sampled during active COVID-19.

The rearrangement uses TRBV7-9 and TRBJ2-2, with TRBD2 as a possible D gene (5 bases). Germline assignment: CDR1 SEHNR and CDR2 FQNEAQ (reference sequence). The CDR3 sequence is 15 residues long. The V end lost 4 bases, the J end lost 5 bases, and 14 bases lay between the germline ends. The CDR3 region is CASSSTKSGTGELFF. In DNA form, the CDR3 reads TGTGCCAGCAGCTCGACTAAATCCGGGACCGGGGAGCTGTTTTTT. Filled out from reference TRBV7-9 and TRBJ2-2, the complete variable domain reads DTGVSQNPRHKITKRGQNVTFRCDPISEHNRLYWYRQTLGQGPEFLTYFQNEAQLEKSRLLSDRFSAERPKGSFSTLEIQRTEQGDSAMYLCASSSTKSGTGELFFGEGSRLTVL.

This clone was detected only a few times. The chain couples TRBV7-2 to TRBJ2-1; 10 nucleotides agree with TRBD2. The germline CDR1 and CDR2 sequences are SGHTA and FQGNSA. The CDR3 totals 15 residues. With 8 bases clipped from V and 4 bases from J, the junction kept 8 bases outside the gene matches. The CDR3 spells CASSEAGGYYNEQFF. For the CDR3, the DNA is TGTGCCAGCTCCGAAGCGGGAGGGTATTACAATGAGCAGTTCTTC.

The rearrangement joins TRBV3-1 (or the pseudogene TRBV3-2) to TRBJ2-1; 7 nucleotides line up with TRBD1. This CDR3 region has 13 residues. CDR1 LGHDT and CDR2 YNNKEL come from the germline V gene (reference sequence). Trimming cost V 0 bases and J 13 bases; bases outside gene matches: 6. The CDR3 nucleotides read TGTGCCAGCAGCCAAGAATGGGACAGAAAACAGTTCTTC. It specifies CASSQEWDRKQFF.

The chain joins TRBV6-5 to TRBJ2-5, with TRBD1 matching 7 bases. Germline lookup yields CDR1 MNHEY and CDR2 SVGAGI. This CDR3 is built from 16 residues. V lost 4 bases, J lost 4 bases, and 12 bases stayed unmatched. The CDR3 coding sequence is TGTGCCAGCAGTTGGAACAGGGGAAGACAAGGAGAGACCCAGTACTTC. It encodes CASSWNRGRQGETQYF.

The V gene is TRBV15, the J gene TRBJ2-7; D might be TRBD2 (6 bases). The ends were cut back, 1 base at V and 4 bases at J, with 11 bases in the middle. The V gene's germline CDR1 is LNHNV and CDR2 YYDKDF (reference sequence). This CDR3 has 14 amino acids. This CDR3 is CATSRAYGRYEQYF. The CDR3 nucleotides are TGTGCCACCAGCAGAGCGTATGGGAGGTACGAGCAGTACTTC.

The chain employs TRBV13 and TRBJ1-6; tentative D call: TRBD1 (6 bases). Per germline, CDR1 PRHDT and CDR2 FYEKMQ (reference sequence). Trimming removed 0 bases from V and 7 bases from J, with 13 bases in between. The CDR3 sequence is 16 residues long. CDR3 in amino acids: CASSLGRGAMNSPLHF. Here the CDR3 DNA reads TGTGCCAGCAGCTTAGGTCGGGGGGCCATGAATTCACCCCTCCACTTT.

This sequence joins TRBV5-4 and TRBJ1-2, with 11 bases matching TRBD1. CDR1 and CDR2 from the germline V gene are SGHNT and YYREEE (reference sequence). The CDR3 extends over 15 amino acids. Trimming at V came to 4 bases and at J to 6 bases, leaving 8 bases not matched to a gene. This chain's CDR3 is CASSPGDRGYHGYTF. The CDR3 nucleotides are TGTGCCAGCAGCCCTGGGGACAGGGGGTATCATGGCTACACCTTC. The full variable domain, rest sourced from reference TRBV5-4 and TRBJ1-2, is ETGVTQSPTHLIKTRGQQVTLRCSSQSGHNTVSWYQQALGQGPQFIFQYYREEENGRGNFPPRFSGLQFPNYSSELNVNALELDDSALYLCASSPGDRGYHGYTFGSGTRLTVV.

This rearrangement joins TRBV6-5 to TRBJ2-7, with TRBD2 identical over 9 bases. Germline loops: CDR1 MNHEY, CDR2 SVGAGI. The trim removed 6 bases at V and 7 bases at J, leaving 1 base unmatched. The CDR3 contains 11 residues. CDR3 in amino acids: CASRTSGEQYF. CDR3 nucleotide sequence: TGTGCCAGCAGGACTAGCGGAGAGCAGTACTTC.

The chain employs TRBV2 and TRBJ2-1; no reliable D call. Germline lookup yields CDR1 SNHLY and CDR2 FYNNEI. The CDR3 extends over 13 amino acids. Trimming pared 7 bases from V and 5 bases from J, leaving 12 bases between. The DNA of the CDR3 is TGTGCCAGCAAAGTGGAGATCAACAATGAGCAGTTCTTC. It specifies CASKVEINNEQFF.

The chain couples TRBV27 to TRBJ2-7, with D tentatively TRBD1 (6 bases). With 5 bases removed from V and 3 bases from J, the gap between germline ends came to 14 bases. The CDR3 loop spans 14 amino acids. The V gene's germline CDR1 is MNHEY and CDR2 SMNVEV (reference sequence). CDR3 region: CASSSAQGHYEQYF. The CDR3 DNA sequence: TGTGCCAGCAGTAGCGCACAGGGACACTACGAGCAGTACTTC.

The chain has TRBV6-6 and TRBJ1-2; 7 bases are shared with TRBD1. After removal of 5 bases from V and 6 bases from J, the junction contained 9 bases not matched to a gene. This CDR3 has 14 residues. Germline V CDR1 and CDR2: MNHNY, SVGAGI (reference sequence). CDR3 in DNA: TGTGCCAGCAGTAGCGACAGGGAGCTGAATGGCTACACCTTC. It codes for CASSSDRELNGYTF.

CDR3 bases: TGTGCCAGCAGTGAAGGACAGCGGGGGGGCGAGCAGTTCTTC. Its translation: CASSEGQRGGEQFF. The chain recombines TRBV6-1 with TRBJ2-1; TRBD2 matches at 10 bases. V shed 1 base and J 10 bases; nucleotides not matched to a gene: 4. The length of the CDR3 is 14 residues. CDR1 MNHNS and CDR2 SASEGT come from the germline V gene.

The rearrangement links TRBV7-2 to TRBJ2-5, with 7 bases matching TRBD2. V shed 2 bases, J shed 1 base, and the junction held 7 bases outside the gene matches. Germline V lookup: CDR1 SGHTA, CDR2 FQGNSA. The CDR3 has 16 residues. This chain's CDR3 is CASSLNEAGLQETQYF. The CDR3, as DNA: TGTGCCAGCAGCTTAAATGAAGCGGGGCTCCAAGAGACCCAGTACTTC.

The chain joins TRBV5-4 to TRBJ2-1, with D maybe TRBD2 (5 bases). CDR3 length: 13 residues. Germline V gene sequence: CDR1 SGHNT, CDR2 YYREEE (reference sequence). Trimming removed 0 bases from V and 5 bases from J, with 6 bases in between. The DNA for the CDR3 is TGTGCCAGCAGCTTGGGACTAAACAATGAGCAGTTCTTC. Translating it yields CASSLGLNNEQFF.

The rearrangement uses TRBV2 and TRBJ1-2; possible D gene TRBD1, 5 bases. The CDR3 sequence is 12 residues long. Trimming removed 7 bases at V and 8 bases at J, with 14 bases between. Germline CDR1 SNHLY, CDR2 FYNNEI. CDR3: CASTLDRGGYTF. The CDR3 nucleotides are TGTGCCAGCACTTTGGATAGGGGCGGCTACACCTTC.